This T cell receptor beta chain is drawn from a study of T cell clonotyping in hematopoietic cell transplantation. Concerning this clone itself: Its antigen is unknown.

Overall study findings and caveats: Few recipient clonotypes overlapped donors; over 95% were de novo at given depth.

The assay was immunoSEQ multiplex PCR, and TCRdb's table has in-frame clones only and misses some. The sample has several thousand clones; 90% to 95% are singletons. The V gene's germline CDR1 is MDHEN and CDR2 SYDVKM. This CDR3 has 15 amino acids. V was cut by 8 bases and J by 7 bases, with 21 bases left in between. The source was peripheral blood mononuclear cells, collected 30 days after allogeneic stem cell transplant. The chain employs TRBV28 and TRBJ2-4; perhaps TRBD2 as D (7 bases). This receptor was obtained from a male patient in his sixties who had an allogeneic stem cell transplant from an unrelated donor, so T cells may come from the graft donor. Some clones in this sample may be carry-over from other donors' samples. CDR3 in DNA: TGTGCCAGCCGGAGGGAGGGACAATACGCGAACATTCAGTACTTC. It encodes CASRREGQYANIQYF.